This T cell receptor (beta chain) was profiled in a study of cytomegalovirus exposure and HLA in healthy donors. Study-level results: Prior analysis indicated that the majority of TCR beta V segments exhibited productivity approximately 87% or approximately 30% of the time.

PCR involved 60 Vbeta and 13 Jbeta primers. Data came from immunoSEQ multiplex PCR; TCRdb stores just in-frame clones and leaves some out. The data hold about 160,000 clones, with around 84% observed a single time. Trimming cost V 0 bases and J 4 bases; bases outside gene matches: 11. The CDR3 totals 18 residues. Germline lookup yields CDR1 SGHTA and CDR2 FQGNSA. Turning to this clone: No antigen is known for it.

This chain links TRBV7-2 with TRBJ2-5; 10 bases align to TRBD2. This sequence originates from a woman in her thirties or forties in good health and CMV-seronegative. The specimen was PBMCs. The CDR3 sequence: CASSLARTSGSRGETQYF. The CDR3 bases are TGTGCCAGCAGCTTAGCAAGGACTAGCGGATCCCGGGGAGAGACCCAGTACTTC.